This T cell receptor beta chain is drawn from a study of cytomegalovirus exposure and HLA in healthy donors. This clone was picked up a small number of times. Its antigen is unknown. Use of 60 Vbeta and 13 Jbeta primers characterized the PCR. Profiling relied on immunoSEQ multiplex PCR, and the TCRdb table lists in-frame clones only, not all of them. The repertoire has 130,000 or so clones, 65% to 75% of them found once; the top ten carry 6.6%. The V gene's germline CDR1 is MGHRA and CDR2 YSYEKL. There are 18 residues in the CDR3. With V trimmed by 1 base and J by 2 bases, 12 bases remained unmatched. Study conclusions and caveats: In a later analysis, a missense DCLRE1C variant was linked to TCR beta V- and J-gene trimming.

The chain carries TRBV4-1 and TRBJ2-3, with 7 bases fitting TRBD2. The sequence came from a man between 35 and 55 years old in good health and CMV-seropositive. The sequenced sample was PBMCs. In nucleotides, the CDR3 is TGCGCCAGCAGCCAAGTCGTTCGTCTAGCGGCCAACACAGATACGCAGTATTTT. Its protein is CASSQVVRLAANTDTQYF.